These T cell receptor beta chains were read from a single sample in a study of siplizumab effects on memory and regulatory T cells. Libraries were prepared by immunoSEQ multiplex PCR; TCRdb keeps only in-frame clonotypes and omits some of them. The repertoire holds about 110,000 clones, with around 90% as singletons. The sequencing sample was made of CD4+ T cells sorted from blood. These receptors all come from a human donor in good health. Each CDR3 is given with its conserved first and last residue. Each record gives: J gene, V gene, clone size, D gene, CDR3 protein, CDR3 DNA. A D gene is named only where the DNA matches it firmly. Rows may omit the clone size; those that give it use once, few, many or a size class.

>TRBJ1-5|TRBV27|-|TRBD1
CASTPTGGQPQHF
TGTGCCAGCACCCCGACAGGGGGACAGCCCCAGCATTTT
>TRBJ2-5|TRBV4-2|-|-
CASSQVGGETQYF
TGTGCCAGCAGCCAAGTAGGCGGCGAGACCCAGTACTTC
>TRBJ2-5|TRBV28|-|-
CASSRTEQTQYF
TGTGCCAGCAGCCGGACTGAGCAGACCCAGTACTTC
>TRBJ1-2|TRBV7-9|-|-
CASSLSLSLRIGYTF
TGTGCCAGCAGCTTGAGCCTAAGCCTAAGGATTGGCTACACCTTC
>TRBJ1-2|TRBV4-1|-|-
CASSQAGVDYGYTF
TGCGCCAGCAGCCAAGCAGGGGTTGACTATGGCTACACCTTC
>TRBJ2-3|TRBV4-1|-|-
CASRDLTDTQYF
TGCGCCAGCAGGGACCTAACAGATACGCAGTATTTT
>TRBJ1-2|TRBV6-1|-|TRBD1
CASQQQGGYGYTF
TGTGCCAGCCAACAACAGGGGGGGTATGGCTACACCTTC
>TRBJ2-7|TRBV6-6|-|-
CASSYADSSYEQYF
TGTGCCAGCAGTTACGCGGACAGCTCCTACGAGCAGTACTTC
>TRBJ2-1|TRBV5-6|-|-
CASSLVVAGKSSYNEQFF
TGTGCCAGCAGCTTGGTGGTTGCGGGCAAGAGCTCCTACAATGAGCAGTTCTTC
>TRBJ2-5|TRBV9|-|-
CASSADGRIQETQYF
TGTGCCAGCAGCGCAGACGGACGCATACAAGAGACCCAGTACTTC
>TRBJ2-2|TRBV11-3|-|-
CASSLRGSGELFF
TGTGCCAGCAGCTTAAGGGGCAGCGGGGAGCTGTTTTTT
>TRBJ2-5|TRBV6-6|-|TRBD2
CASRGGEVETQYF
TGTGCCAGCCGGGGGGGGGAGGTAGAGACCCAGTACTTC
>TRBJ2-3|TRBV6-5|-|TRBD2
CASRRERTDTQYF
TGTGCCAGCAGGCGGGAGCGCACAGATACGCAGTATTTT
>TRBJ1-6|TRBV2|-|TRBD1
CASSPTGKGNSPLHF
TGTGCCAGCAGTCCGACAGGGAAGGGCAATTCACCCCTCCACTTT
>TRBJ1-2|TRBV5-1|few|-
CASSGLAGFEGGYTF
TGCGCCAGCAGCGGCCTTGCGGGGTTCGAAGGCGGCTACACCTTC
>TRBJ1-5|TRBV6-5|-|-
CASRRDTNQPQHF
TGTGCCAGCAGGCGGGACACGAATCAGCCCCAGCATTTT
>TRBJ2-3|TRBV10-1|-|-
CASSDSGKSTDTQYF
TGCGCCAGCAGTGATAGCGGCAAAAGCACAGATACGCAGTATTTT
>TRBJ1-2|TRBV5-6|-|-
CASSLTGRSNYGYTF
TGTGCCAGCAGCTTAACGGGGCGCTCTAACTATGGCTACACCTTC
>TRBJ2-2|TRBV27|-|TRBD2
CASSRWTSPNTGELFF
TGTGCCAGCAGCCGTTGGACTAGCCCGAACACCGGGGAGCTGTTTTTT
>TRBJ2-5|TRBV5-1|-|TRBD2
CASSLAVAGAQETQYF
TGCGCCAGCAGCTTGGCCGTAGCGGGGGCTCAAGAGACCCAGTACTTC
>TRBJ2-1|TRBV27|once|-
CASSLSSKVQFF
TGTGCCAGCAGTTTATCATCCAAAGTGCAGTTCTTC
>TRBJ2-7|TRBV2|-|TRBD2
CASSGGRAVYEQHF
TGTGCCAGCAGTGGCGGGAGGGCCGTGTACGAGCAGCACTTC
>TRBJ2-5|TRBV7-7|-|TRBD2
CASSLGAVAGAQETQYF
TGTGCCAGCAGCTTAGGAGCGGTAGCGGGGGCTCAAGAGACCCAGTACTTC
>TRBJ1-1|TRBV6-5|-|-
CATTPSNTEAFF
TGTGCCACCACCCCATCGAACACTGAAGCTTTCTTT
>TRBJ1-2|TRBV5-4|few|TRBD1
CASSDGTAYGYTF
TGTGCCAGCAGCGACGGGACAGCCTATGGCTACACCTTC
>TRBJ1-1|TRBV5-1|-|-
CASREFGNTEAFF
TGCGCCAGCAGGGAATTCGGGAACACTGAAGCTTTCTTT
>TRBJ2-7|TRBV29-1|-|-
CSVAVGSVDEQYF
TGCAGCGTTGCGGTCGGGAGTGTCGACGAGCAGTACTTC